These 19 T cell receptor beta chains came from one sample sequenced in a study of cytomegalovirus exposure and HLA in healthy donors (dated by TCRdb to 2015 to 2018). To prepare the library, the immunoSEQ multiplex PCR assay was applied. For the multiplex PCR, a mixture combining 60 forward primers for TCR Vbeta segments and 13 reverse primers for TCR Jbeta segments was used. TCRdb's version of the immuneACCESS table is confined to in-frame rearrangements and falls short of the full clone set. An unresolved V gene accounts for under half of the shortfall where checked; the remainder is of unknown origin. The sample includes approximately 140,000 clones, with 80% to 90% observed a single time. 2.7% of the sample belongs to the ten largest clones. The sample consisted of PBMCs. These receptors were collected from a man over 45 in good health and CMV-seronegative.

This clone was recorded only once. V usage is TRBV5-1 and J usage is TRBJ2-3; 9 positions match TRBD2. CDR1 and CDR2 from the germline V gene are SGHRS and YFSETQ. The CDR3 has 17 residues. Trimming at V came to 2 bases and at J to 6 bases, leaving 13 bases not matched to a gene. CDR3 nucleotides: TGCGCCAGCAGCTTCTCCTTAGCGGGGGAGGTAATTGATACGCAGTATTTT. This encodes CASSFSLAGEVIDTQYF.

The gene calls are TRBV6-1 and TRBJ1-1; D may be TRBD1 (6 bases). Germline CDR1 and CDR2: MNHNS and SASEGT. Trimming shortened V by 5 bases and J by 5 bases, and 15 bases separated the two germline ends. The CDR3 is 14 amino acids. In DNA form, the CDR3 reads TGTGCCAGCAGTTCCACCCGCAGGGGTACTGAAGCTTTCTTT. Protein sequence: CASSSTRRGTEAFF.

In this sample, this clone turned up a few times. This chain uses TRBV27 with TRBJ2-3, with 7 bases matching TRBD2. Germline V gene data show CDR1 as MNHEY and CDR2 as SMNVEV (reference sequence). J was trimmed by 1 base and V by 2 bases; bases with no gene match: 3. The length of the CDR3 is 15 residues. The CDR3 DNA follows: TGTGCCAGCAGTTTAATAAGCGGGGGCACAGATACGCAGTATTTT. Encoded protein: CASSLISGGTDTQYF.

CDR3 sequence: CASSSTGPYEQYF. The CDR3, as DNA: TGCGCCAGCAGCTCGACAGGGCCCTACGAGCAGTACTTC. The chain links TRBV5-1 to TRBJ2-7; 7 nucleotides match TRBD1. Trimming at V came to 3 bases and at J to 2 bases, leaving 2 bases not matched to a gene. This CDR3 region has 13 residues. Germline V gives CDR1 SGHRS, CDR2 YFSETQ.

The chain has TRBV2 and TRBJ2-3, with TRBD2 identical over 8 bases. V lost 7 bases and J lost 2; bases outside the gene matches: 5. Germline V gene data show CDR1 as SNHLY and CDR2 as FYNNEI. The CDR3 has 14 residues. For the CDR3, the DNA is TGTGCCAGCACGCTAGCGGGCATCACAGATACGCAGTATTTT. Translated, it gives CASTLAGITDTQYF.

This clone is a singleton in its sample. Sequence at one end of the junction differs from germline and may be a read error. The same CDR3 arises from other DNA sequences in this sample as well. The chain couples TRBV6-1 to TRBJ1-6, with D possibly TRBD1 on 6 matching bases. From germline, CDR1 is MNHNS and CDR2 SASEGT. This CDR3 is built from 15 residues. Here the CDR3 reads CASGGLGRNNSPLHF. In DNA, the CDR3 is TGTGCCAGCGGGGGCCTGGGGCGGAATAATTCCCCCCTCCACTTT.

The chain couples TRBV2 to TRBJ2-7; possible D gene TRBD2, 7 bases. V shed 3 bases and J shed 3 bases, with 18 bases lying between them. This CDR3 is 16 amino acids long. CDR1 is SNHLY, CDR2 FYNNEI, per germline. CDR3 amino acids: CASSEGAGGGGYEQYF. CDR3 bases: TGTGCCAGCAGTGAGGGGGCCGGGGGAGGGGGCTACGAGCAGTACTTC.

The V gene is TRBV6-6, the J gene TRBJ2-1, with TRBD1 as a possible D gene (5 bases). Per the germline V gene, CDR1 is MNHNY and CDR2 is SVGAGI (reference sequence). The CDR3 covers 16 residues. V was pared by 5 bases and J by 0 bases, with 14 bases between. Here the CDR3 DNA reads TGTGCCAGCAGTCCTTTAGGGGCAGGCTCCTACAATGAGCAGTTCTTC. Amino acids: CASSPLGAGSYNEQFF.

The chain is built from TRBV6-5 and TRBJ2-7; 8 bases agree with TRBD1. The CDR3 has 14 amino acids. J gave up 0 bases and V 6 bases, and 4 bases lay outside the gene matches. Germline V lookup: CDR1 MNHEY, CDR2 SVGAGI. CDR3 amino acids: CASRKGQGSYEQYF. The CDR3 bases are TGTGCCAGCAGAAAAGGACAGGGCTCCTACGAGCAGTACTTC.

This clone was detected only once. V is TRBV11-2 and J is TRBJ2-3; TRBD2 matches 7 bases. The V gene end was trimmed by 2 bases and the J gene end by 4 bases; junction bases not matched to a gene: 6. This CDR3 has 15 residues. Germline-derived CDR1 and CDR2 are SGHAT and FQNNGV. This CDR3 reads CASSLWTRGADTQYF. The CDR3 DNA follows: TGTGCCAGCAGCTTATGGACTAGAGGAGCAGATACGCAGTATTTT. Based on the CDR3 plus reference TRBV11-2 and TRBJ2-3, the full variable domain is EAGVAQSPRYKIIEKRQSVAFWCNPISGHATLYWYQQILGQGPKLLIQFQNNGVVDDSQLPKDRFSAERLKGVDSTLKIQPAKLEDSAVYLCASSLWTRGADTQYFGPGTRLTVL.

The chain employs TRBV29-1 and TRBJ1-4, with 7 bases lining up with TRBD1. The CDR3 has 13 residues. V lost 5 bases and J lost 7; bases outside the gene matches: 7. In germline, CDR1 is SQVTM, CDR2 ANQGSEA. Here the CDR3 DNA reads TGCAGCGTTCACTCAGGGGGATCTGAAAAACTGTTTTTT. This gives the protein CSVHSGGSEKLFF.

V is TRBV19 and J is TRBJ2-5; D is unresolved. Germline V gene data show CDR1 as LNHDA and CDR2 as SQIVND (reference sequence). The CDR3 is made up of 15 amino acids. V was trimmed by 2 bases and J by 5 bases, leaving 15 bases between them. CDR3 DNA sequence: TGTGCCAGTAGTATAAGTCTACCGAAATGGGAGACCCAGTACTTC. Protein: CASSISLPKWETQYF.

The chain joins TRBV7-2 to TRBJ2-5; D gene uncertain. Germline V gene lookup returns CDR1 SGHTA and CDR2 FQGNSA. V lost 2 bases and J 2 bases, leaving 9 bases between the germline ends. The CDR3 consists of 14 residues. This CDR3 is CASSLRHYQETQYF. For the CDR3, the DNA is TGTGCCAGCAGCTTACGTCACTATCAAGAGACCCAGTACTTC.

The chain links TRBV7-9 to TRBJ1-2, with D uncertain. The CDR3 is made up of 16 amino acids. Germline V gives CDR1 SEHNR, CDR2 FQNEAQ (reference sequence). Trimming shortened V by 5 bases and J by 2 bases, and 18 bases separated the two germline ends. CDR3 in DNA: TGTGCCAGCAGCCCGGGCCAATGGAGGCAGAACTATGGCTACACCTTC. It translates to CASSPGQWRQNYGYTF.

The rearrangement links TRBV14 to TRBJ1-4; D call uncertain. Trimming left V 3 bases short and J 5 bases short, with 13 bases between. The germline gives CDR1 SGHDN, CDR2 FVKESK. The CDR3 covers 15 residues. CDR3 nucleotide sequence: TGTGCCAGCAGCCAGGCCCACACGGGGAATGAAAAACTGTTTTTT. This codes for CASSQAHTGNEKLFF.

The chain is built from TRBV6-1 and TRBJ1-5, with 7 bases lining up with TRBD1. V lost 6 bases and J lost 3; bases outside the gene matches: 5. This CDR3 contains 14 residues. CDR1 MNHNS and CDR2 SASEGT come from the germline V gene. The CDR3 sequence: CASRTGTVNQPQHF. Written as DNA, the CDR3 is TGTGCCAGCAGGACTGGGACAGTCAATCAGCCCCAGCATTTT.

The chain combines TRBV4-1 with TRBJ2-2; D is unclear. The CDR3 totals 14 residues. The germline CDR1 and CDR2 sequences are MGHRA and YSYEKL. V lost 2 bases and J 1 base, leaving 5 bases between the germline ends. In nucleotides, the CDR3 is TGCGCCAGCAGCCAACCGGTGAACACCGGGGAGCTGTTTTTT. It yields the protein CASSQPVNTGELFF.

This clone was recorded a few times. The chain links TRBV6-1 to TRBJ2-7; 7 positions match TRBD2. The CDR3 has 16 amino acids. Germline lookup yields CDR1 MNHNS and CDR2 SASEGT. With V trimmed by 2 bases and J by 3 bases, 10 bases remained unmatched. In DNA form, the CDR3 reads TGTGCCAGCAGTGAATCGAGCGGGACTCCCCTCTACGAGCAGTACTTC. It specifies CASSESSGTPLYEQYF.

The chain couples TRBV27 to TRBJ2-2; D perhaps matches TRBD2 (6 bases). Trimming removed 6 bases from V and 1 base from J, with 12 bases in between. The CDR3 has 15 amino acids. Germline V gene lookup returns CDR1 MNHEY and CDR2 SMNVEV (reference sequence). The CDR3 sequence is CASRLTSWNTGELFF. The DNA of the CDR3 is TGTGCCAGCAGACTAACTAGCTGGAACACCGGGGAGCTGTTTTTT.